What follows are 21 T cell receptor beta chains derived from one specimen sequenced in a study of blood T cell repertoires in COVID-19. This table comes from immunoSEQ multiplex PCR, and its TCRdb copy is limited to in-frame clones, with some not included. In the table there are approximately 220,000 clones, 80% to 90% of which are singletons. The specimen was PBMCs or T cells enriched from blood (not recorded which). These receptors were obtained from a woman aged 40-49 years with acute COVID-19.

The rearrangement uses TRBV18 and TRBJ2-3; 11 nucleotides line up with TRBD1. Losses at the gene ends were 4 bases for V and 2 bases for J; bases not matched to a gene: 2. The CDR3 is 15 residues long. The germline V gene encodes CDR1 KGHSH and CDR2 LQKENI. The CDR3 bases are TGTGCCAGCTCACTGGACAGGGGGCACACAGATACGCAGTATTTT. This encodes CASSLDRGHTDTQYF.

This clone was counted a few times. This chain connects TRBV21-1 to TRBJ2-1; the table gives TRBD2 as D, unverified against the DNA. TRBV21-1 is labeled a pseudogene. The CDR3 is 12 residues long. DNA for the CDR3: TGTGCCAGCAGCAACCCTCACAATGAGCAGTTCTTC. Its translation: CASSNPHNEQFF.

The rearrangement links TRBV5-4 to TRBJ1-3; the D is unclear. The germline V gene has CDR1 SGHNT and CDR2 YYREEE (reference sequence). Trimming took 6 bases from V and 3 from J, leaving 13 bases between them. CDR3 length equals 14 residues. The CDR3: CASNFGVDGNTIYF. As DNA, the CDR3 is TGTGCCAGCAACTTCGGGGTGGATGGAAACACCATATATTTT.

This sequence joins TRBV7-3 and TRBJ2-3; 8 nucleotides agree with TRBD2. The CDR3 consists of 18 residues. With 1 base clipped from V and 2 bases from J, the junction kept 11 bases outside the gene matches. CDR1 SGHTA and CDR2 FQGTGA come from the germline V gene. The CDR3 DNA reads TGTGCCAGCAGCTTAAGTGCCGGAGGCGGGGGGAACACAGATACGCAGTATTTT. Translated: CASSLSAGGGGNTDTQYF.

The J gene is TRBJ1-3, the V gene TRBV19; weak D call: TRBD1 (5 bases). This CDR3 spans 14 amino acids. The germline V gene encodes CDR1 LNHDA and CDR2 SQIVND (reference sequence). The ends were cut back, 5 bases at V and 2 bases at J, with 10 bases in the middle. CDR3: CASSGDSTGNTIYF. The CDR3 region has the DNA TGTGCCAGTAGTGGCGACAGCACTGGAAACACCATATATTTT.

The count of this clone is one. The CDR3 here is CASSFDSRSRGAKNIQYF. CDR3 DNA sequence: TGTGCCAGCAGCTTCGATTCACGGAGCCGGGGGGCCAAAAACATTCAGTACTTC. This chain links TRBV7-3 with TRBJ2-4; weak D call: TRBD2 (6 bases). Germline V gene data show CDR1 as SGHTA and CDR2 as FQGTGA. CDR3 length: 18 amino acids. V was clipped by 3 bases and J by 1 base, with 19 bases between them.

This chain joins TRBV7-3 and TRBJ1-5; no firm D call. Germline loops: CDR1 SGHTA, CDR2 FQGTGA. V was trimmed by 5 bases and J by 0 bases, leaving 23 bases between them. The CDR3 runs to 19 residues. The CDR3 loop is CASSLIFRTEIFSNQPQHF. The CDR3 DNA reads TGTGCCAGCAGCCTGATCTTTCGAACAGAGATTTTTAGCAATCAGCCCCAGCATTTT.

The chain is built from TRBV2 and TRBJ1-1, with D possibly TRBD1 on 5 matching bases. Germline V lookup: CDR1 SNHLY, CDR2 FYNNEI. With 9 bases removed from V and 0 bases from J, the gap between germline ends came to 11 bases. The CDR3 has 13 residues. The CDR3, as DNA: TGTGCCAGTCGCAAACAGGTGAACACTGAAGCTTTCTTT. Translating gives CASRKQVNTEAFF.

This clone was detected only once. This chain links TRBV7-9 with TRBJ1-6; 7 bases are shared with TRBD1. This CDR3 spans 16 amino acids. Germline V gene data show CDR1 as SEHNR and CDR2 as FQNEAQ (reference sequence). Losses at the gene ends were 6 bases for V and 7 bases for J; bases not matched to a gene: 12. CDR3 residues: CASRAVGGGNNSPLHF. The CDR3 DNA follows: TGTGCCAGCAGGGCCGTCGGAGGGGGCAACAATTCACCCCTCCACTTT. Supplemented by reference TRBV7-9 and TRBJ1-6, the full variable domain reads DTGVSQNPRHKITKRGQNVTFRCDPISEHNRLYWYRQTLGQGPEFLTYFQNEAQLEKSRLLSDRFSAERPKGSFSTLEIQRTEQGDSAMYLCASRAVGGGNNSPLHFGNGTRLTVT.

J is TRBJ2-1 and V is TRBV7-2; the match to TRBD2 covers 8 bases. The CDR3 sequence is 14 residues long. V shed 5 bases and J 8 bases; nucleotides not matched to a gene: 8. Germline V CDR1 and CDR2: SGHTA, FQGNSA. The CDR3 spells CASSPGTSAYEQFF. The CDR3 nucleotides read TGTGCCAGCAGCCCCGGGACTAGTGCCTATGAGCAGTTCTTC.

The chain employs TRBV5-4 and TRBJ1-5; D call uncertain. Germline-derived CDR1 and CDR2 are SGHNT and YYREEE (reference sequence). The length of the CDR3 is 13 residues. V lost 0 bases, J lost 6 bases, and 7 bases lay in between. CDR3 loop: CASSLVSGQPQHF. As DNA, the CDR3 is TGTGCCAGCAGCTTGGTCTCGGGTCAGCCCCAGCATTTT.

For the CDR3, the DNA is TGTGCCAGCACCACAGGGGGCTTGAATGAGCAGTTCTTC. Encoded protein: CASTTGGLNEQFF. The J gene is TRBJ2-1, the V gene TRBV13, with 9 bases fitting TRBD1. The CDR3 spans 13 residues. The germline gives CDR1 PRHDT, CDR2 FYEKMQ (reference sequence). V shed 7 bases and J 7 bases; nucleotides not matched to a gene: 5. Drawing the rest from reference TRBV13 and TRBJ2-1, the complete variable domain is AAGVIQSPRHLIKEKRETATLKCYPIPRHDTVYWYQQGPGQDPQFLISFYEKMQSDKGSIPDRFSAQQFSDYHSELNMSSLELGDSALYFCASTTGGLNEQFFGPGTRLTVL.

This chain uses TRBV29-1 with TRBJ1-3, with D unresolved. Germline V gives CDR1 SQVTM, CDR2 ANQGSEA. V was pared by 7 bases and J by 1 base, with 14 bases between. This CDR3 region has 14 residues. Written as DNA, the CDR3 is TGCAGCGCCATTCATCGGGATTCTGGAAACACCATATATTTT. Amino acids: CSAIHRDSGNTIYF.

This chain connects TRBV18 to TRBJ2-3; D gene unclear. CDR1 and CDR2 from the germline V gene are KGHSH and LQKENI. With 3 bases removed from V and 2 bases from J, the gap between germline ends came to 15 bases. The CDR3 contains 16 residues. CDR3 coding DNA: TGTGCCAGCTCACCCCTAGACCAAAGACTCACAGATACGCAGTATTTT. Its protein is CASSPLDQRLTDTQYF.

V usage is TRBV29-1 and J usage is TRBJ2-4, with TRBD1 matching 9 bases. V trimming: 5 bases; J trimming: 1 base; junction bases outside the gene matches: 15. This CDR3 region has 18 residues. The germline CDR1 and CDR2 sequences are SQVTM and ANQGSEA. CDR3 sequence (DNA): TGCAGCGTTCGCACCGAGGGACAGGGCCTGGGGGCCAAAAACATTCAGTACTTC. This translates into CSVRTEGQGLGAKNIQYF.

The sample holds one count of this clone. Here the CDR3 reads CASRGDRDRGKLFF. CDR3 nucleotide sequence: TGTGCCAGCAGGGGGGACCGGGACAGGGGAAAACTGTTTTTT. The gene calls are TRBV6-5 and TRBJ1-4; 10 bases are a match to TRBD1. V lost 6 bases, J lost 10 bases, and 8 bases stayed unmatched. Per germline, CDR1 MNHEY and CDR2 SVGAGI. This CDR3 comprises 14 residues.

V gene TRBV29-1 combines with J gene TRBJ1-1, with D hard to call. The CDR3 is 14 residues long. Germline V gives CDR1 SQVTM, CDR2 ANQGSEA. Trimming took off 1 base at V and 1 base at J, with 10 bases between the two ends. The CDR3 is CSVEGRLTNTEAFF. CDR3 sequence (DNA): TGCAGCGTTGAAGGTCGACTTACGAACACTGAAGCTTTCTTT.

This chain joins TRBV11-1 and TRBJ2-1; D is unclear. Germline CDR1 is SGHAT and CDR2 is FQDESV (reference sequence). V was trimmed by 5 bases and J by 7 bases, leaving 6 bases between them. The CDR3 is 11 amino acids. The CDR3 DNA reads as TGTGCCAGCAGCCGTGTTAATGAGCAGTTCTTC. Amino acid sequence: CASSRVNEQFF.

V and J are TRBV7-9 and TRBJ1-2; weak D call: TRBD1 (6 bases). This CDR3 spans 16 amino acids. Germline-derived CDR1 and CDR2 are SEHNR and FQNEAQ (reference sequence). Trimming shortened V by 6 bases and J by 4 bases, and 21 bases separated the two germline ends. CDR3: CASSPWRSGAFYGYTF. CDR3 nucleotides: TGTGCCAGCAGTCCCTGGCGGTCAGGGGCATTCTATGGCTACACCTTC.

This clone is a singleton in its sample. The rearrangement joins TRBV7-3 to TRBJ1-1, with unresolved D. The germline CDR1 and CDR2 sequences are SGHTA and FQGTGA. V lost 2 bases and J lost 0, with 13 bases in between. The CDR3 is made up of 16 amino acids. In DNA form, the CDR3 reads TGTGCCAGCAGCTTATCCGTAGGAGGGATGAACACTGAAGCTTTCTTT. Translated: CASSLSVGGMNTEAFF.

CDR3 protein: CASSFSGTSGLNEQFF. CDR3 nucleotide sequence: TGTGCCAGCAGCTTCTCCGGGACTAGCGGCCTCAATGAGCAGTTCTTC. V and J are TRBV7-3 and TRBJ2-1; 11 bases match TRBD2. CDR1 SGHTA and CDR2 FQGTGA come from the germline V gene. The CDR3 has 16 amino acids. The V gene end was trimmed by 3 bases and the J gene end by 6 bases; junction bases not matched to a gene: 7. Together with reference TRBV7-3 and TRBJ2-1, the CDR3 gives the full variable domain: GAGVSQTPSNKVTEKGKYVELRCDPISGHTALYWYRQSLGQGPEFLIYFQGTGAADDSGLPNDRFFAVRPEGSVSTLKIQRTERGDSAVYLCASSFSGTSGLNEQFFGPGTRLTVL.